This TCR beta chain was profiled in a study of beta chain features in type 1 diabetes. This clone was seen a handful of times. Its antigen is currently unknown. Findings and limits, study-wide: Although PCR might favor shorter templates, it would do so equally in patients and controls. Researchers report that Type 1 diabetes patients had moderately but significantly shorter TCRB CDR3s across all four CD4+ subsets.

Reverse transcribing all isolated RNA meant expressed TCRB transcripts were sequenced. The method was immunoSEQ multiplex PCR; TCRdb's version includes in-frame clones alone and lacks a portion of them. This sample has a few hundred thousand clones, with 11% found just once. The CDR3 runs to 13 residues. Germline-derived CDR1 and CDR2 are LNHDA and SQIVND (reference sequence). V was shortened by 6 bases and J by 2 bases, with 10 bases between the two germline ends. The chain combines TRBV19 with TRBJ1-1; weak D call: TRBD1 (5 bases). This clonotype was sampled from a woman aged 30 to 39 in good health. The sequenced material came from naive CD4+ T cells from blood. The CDR3 sequence: CASRRQGNTEAFF. The CDR3 DNA is TGTGCCAGTAGACGGCAGGGAAACACTGAAGCTTTCTTT.